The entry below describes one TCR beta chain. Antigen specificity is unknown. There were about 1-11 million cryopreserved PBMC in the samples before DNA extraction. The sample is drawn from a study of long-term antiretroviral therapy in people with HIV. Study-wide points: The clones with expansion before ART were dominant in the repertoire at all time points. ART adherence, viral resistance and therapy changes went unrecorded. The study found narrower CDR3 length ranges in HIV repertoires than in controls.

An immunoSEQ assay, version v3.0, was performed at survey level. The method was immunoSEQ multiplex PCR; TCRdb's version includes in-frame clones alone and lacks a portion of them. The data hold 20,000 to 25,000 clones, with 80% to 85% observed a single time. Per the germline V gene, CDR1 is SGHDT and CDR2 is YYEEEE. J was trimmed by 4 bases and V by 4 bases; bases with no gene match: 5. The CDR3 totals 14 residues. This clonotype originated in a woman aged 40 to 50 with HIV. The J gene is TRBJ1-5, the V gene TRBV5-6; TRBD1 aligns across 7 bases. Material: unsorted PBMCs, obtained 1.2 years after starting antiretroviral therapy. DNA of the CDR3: TGTGCCAGCAGCGCAGGGGGGGGGAATCAGCCCCAGCATTTT. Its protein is CASSAGGGNQPQHF.